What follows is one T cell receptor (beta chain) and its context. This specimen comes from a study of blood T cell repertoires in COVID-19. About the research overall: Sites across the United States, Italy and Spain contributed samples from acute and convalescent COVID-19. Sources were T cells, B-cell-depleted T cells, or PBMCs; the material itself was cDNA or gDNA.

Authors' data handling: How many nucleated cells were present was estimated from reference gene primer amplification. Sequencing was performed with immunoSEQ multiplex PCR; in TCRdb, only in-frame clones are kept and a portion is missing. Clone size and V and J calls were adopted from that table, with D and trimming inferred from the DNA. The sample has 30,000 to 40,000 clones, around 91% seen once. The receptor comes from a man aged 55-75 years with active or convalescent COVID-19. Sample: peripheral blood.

The CDR3 sequence: CASSFFRAQGRNEQYF. DNA for the CDR3: TGTGCCAGCAGCTTCTTCAGGGCCCAAGGGAGGAACGAGCAGTACTTC. The V gene is TRBV7-8, the J gene TRBJ2-7; TRBD2 is a possible D gene (6 bases). Trimming removed 3 bases at V and 5 bases at J, with 20 bases between. Per the germline V gene, CDR1 is SGHVS and CDR2 is FQNEAQ. This CDR3 has 16 amino acids. Full variable domain (outside the CDR3, taken from reference TRBV7-8 and TRBJ2-7): GAGVSQSPRYKVAKRGQDVALRCDPISGHVSLFWYQQALGQGPEFLTYFQNEAQLDKSGLPSDRFFAERPEGSVSTLKIQRTQQEDSAVYLCASSFFRAQGRNEQYFGPGTRLTVT.